What follows describes a single TCR beta chain. Its antigen is not identified. Since no conserved phenylalanine or tryptophan closes the CDR3, a read error is the likely cause. Co-extraction of both nucleic acids (RNA and DNA) used about 20-33 mg of unsorted bulk tissue. V lost 6 bases and J lost 4; bases outside the gene matches: 6. The CDR3 runs to 14 residues. Germline V gene sequence: CDR1 ENHRY, CDR2 SYGVKD. This sample was included in a study of tumor-infiltrating lymphocytes in primary liver carcinoma. Study as a whole: The cohort included men and women aged 30 to 69 years. All lesions had stage T1-T3 N0M0 and about 4 to 11 cm widths.

Study-level points and caveats: Presence in all five tumor regions was observed for only about 7-25% of top clones.

cDNA specific to TCR beta was made from roughly 500 ng of total RNA, with a constant-region primer employed for priming. Libraries for TCR beta were built through three nested multiplex PCR rounds, which together made up a slightly modified ARM-PCR procedure. Amplification in the first two PCR rounds was performed using TRBV1-TRBV30 forward primers and a C-beta reverse primer for 10 cycles each. TCRdb processed the multiplex PCR reads anew with MiXCR; each CDR3 protein has one entry. The sample records about 48,000 distinct CDR3 sequences, about three quarters being singletons. The TCR was taken from a man aged 40-49 years with primary liver carcinoma and hepatitis B virus infection. The specimen sequenced was liver tumor tissue from sampling region 3. The subset: tumor region T3, left-lateral pole. This chain links TRBV10-3 with TRBJ2-3; 8 bases are a match to TRBD1. This CDR3 is CAIRLGRGPDTQYL. The CDR3 DNA reads TGTGCCATCAGGTTGGGCAGGGGGCCAGATACGCAGTATTTG.